Each of the 28 T cell receptor beta chains below was sequenced from the same sample in a study of blood T cell repertoires in COVID-19. Only in-frame clones appear in the TCRdb table, and some are missing; sequencing was by immunoSEQ multiplex PCR. Of about 140,000 clones in the sample, roughly 82% were seen once. The sequenced sample consisted of peripheral blood. Receptor source: a man at least 80 years old with acute or convalescent COVID-19.

There are a few counts of this clone. V and J are TRBV28 and TRBJ2-1; tentatively, D is TRBD1 (5 bases). Germline CDR1 reads MDHEN; CDR2 reads SYDVKM. This CDR3 comprises 12 residues. The V and J ends lost 7 bases and 13 bases respectively, with 17 bases between them. CDR3 nucleotide sequence: TGTGCCAGCACCTCACAGAGAGGACATCAGTTCTTC. Translated, it gives CASTSQRGHQFF.

This clone was seen ten or more times. The chain recombines TRBV11-2 with TRBJ1-5; possibly TRBD1 for D (5 bases). Germline loops: CDR1 SGHAT, CDR2 FQNNGV. There are 14 residues in the CDR3. Deletions cut 4 bases from V and 3 bases from J, with 10 bases between. CDR3 nucleotide sequence: TGTGCCAGCAGCTCGGGACTCCCCAATCAGCCCCAGCATTTT. Translated: CASSSGLPNQPQHF.

This chain links TRBV7-2 with TRBJ2-2; D may be TRBD1 (6 bases). The CDR3 runs 15 residues. Germline CDR1 SGHTA, CDR2 FQGNSA. V shed 6 bases and J shed 7 bases, with 18 bases lying between them. Here the CDR3 reads CASRWDTGGFGELFF. DNA for the CDR3: TGTGCCAGCAGATGGGACACGGGTGGATTCGGGGAGCTGTTTTTT.

The rearrangement links TRBV27 to TRBJ1-1; 7 bases are a match to TRBD1. CDR1 and CDR2 from the germline V gene are MNHEY and SMNVEV (reference sequence). This CDR3 is 15 amino acids long. V lost 5 bases, J lost 4 bases, and 10 bases stayed unmatched. Written as DNA, the CDR3 is TGTGCCAGCAGTCCTACCCGGTCAGGGGGCACTGAAGCTTTCTTT. It encodes CASSPTRSGGTEAFF.

This clone was picked up one time. This chain uses TRBV28 with TRBJ1-2, with TRBD1 matching over 7 bases. This CDR3 contains 13 residues. The V gene's germline CDR1 is MDHEN and CDR2 SYDVKM. V shed 9 bases, J shed 5 bases, and the junction held 9 bases outside the gene matches. The CDR3 here is CARGTGQIYGYTF. Here the CDR3 DNA reads TGTGCCAGGGGAACGGGACAGATTTATGGCTACACCTTC.

The rearrangement links TRBV5-1 to TRBJ2-5, with D perhaps TRBD1 (6 bases). CDR1 SGHRS and CDR2 YFSETQ come from the germline V gene. This CDR3 has 15 amino acids. Trimming cost V 2 bases and J 5 bases, with 16 bases left between them. The DNA for the CDR3 is TGCGCCAGCAGCTTAACAGGGCGCGACGGGGAGACCCAGTACTTC. Translating it yields CASSLTGRDGETQYF.

V is TRBV7-2 and J is TRBJ2-1, with 11 bases aligning to TRBD2. The ends lost 5 bases at V and 10 bases at J; junction bases unmatched: 10. Germline V gives CDR1 SGHTA, CDR2 FQGNSA. This CDR3 has 15 residues. CDR3 DNA sequence: TGTGCCAGCAGCCCGCCGGGACTAGCGGCCCTAGAGCAGTTCTTC. Protein: CASSPPGLAALEQFF.

The V and J genes are TRBV30 and TRBJ2-5; 10 bases match TRBD2. Germline CDR1 GTSNPN, CDR2 SVGIG (reference sequence). The CDR3 has 14 residues. The V gene end was trimmed by 3 bases and the J gene end by 7 bases; junction bases not matched to a gene: 8. The CDR3 spells CAWRLAGALGTQYF. The CDR3 nucleotides are TGTGCCTGGAGGCTAGCGGGGGCCCTAGGGACCCAGTACTTC.

CDR3 sequence (DNA): TGTGCCAGTAGTATAGCACAGCAAAACACCGGGGAGCTGTTTTTT. Translated: CASSIAQQNTGELFF. The chain is built from TRBV19 and TRBJ2-2; unclear D gene. V lost 1 base, J lost 2 bases, and 8 bases lay in between. There are 15 residues in the CDR3. Germline CDR1 reads LNHDA; CDR2 reads SQIVND (reference sequence). The full variable domain, its missing parts supplied by reference TRBV19 and TRBJ2-2, is DGGITQSPKYLFRKEGQNVTLSCEQNLNHDAMYWYRQDPGQGLRLIYYSQIVNDFQKGDIAEGYSVSREKKESFPLTVTSAQKNPTAFYLCASSIAQQNTGELFFGEGSRLTVL.

The chain combines TRBV6-5 with TRBJ2-2; D is possibly TRBD1 (6 bases). CDR1 MNHEY and CDR2 SVGAGI come from the germline V gene. The germline V and J ends were trimmed by 7 bases and 4 bases, with 10 bases remaining between them. CDR3 size: 13 residues. CDR3 sequence: CASKKGGTGELFF. Here the CDR3 DNA reads TGTGCCAGCAAGAAAGGGGGCACCGGGGAGCTGTTTTTT.

In its sample, this clone was seen once. The V gene is TRBV2, the J gene TRBJ2-1, with 9 bases identical to TRBD2. CDR1 and CDR2 (germline): SNHLY, FYNNEI. The V gene end was trimmed by 8 bases and the J gene end by 9 bases; junction bases not matched to a gene: 14. CDR3 length equals 15 residues. The CDR3 region has the DNA TGTGCCAGCGACTACGGAGCGGGGGGTATTACTGAGCAGTTCTTC. Translating gives CASDYGAGGITEQFF.

The V and J genes are TRBV18 and TRBJ2-3; no clear D. The V and J ends lost 1 base and 2 bases respectively, with 16 bases between them. CDR1 is KGHSH, CDR2 LQKENI, per germline. This CDR3 comprises 17 residues. The chain's CDR3 is CASSPLWLAEDTDTQYF. CDR3 in DNA: TGTGCCAGCTCACCACTTTGGTTGGCAGAGGACACAGATACGCAGTATTTT.

J is TRBJ2-5 and V is TRBV5-1; perhaps TRBD2 as D (7 bases). This CDR3 spans 15 amino acids. The germline V and J ends were trimmed by 0 bases and 5 bases, with 14 bases remaining between them. The germline gives CDR1 SGHRS, CDR2 YFSETQ. The CDR3 protein is CASSLEGGAVETQYF. CDR3 bases: TGCGCCAGCAGCTTGGAAGGGGGGGCCGTGGAGACCCAGTACTTC.

The chain couples TRBV29-1 to TRBJ1-2; 9 positions agree with TRBD1. Looked up from germline, CDR1 is SQVTM and CDR2 is ANQGSEA. CDR3 length: 13 amino acids. Trimming at V came to 3 bases and at J to 6 bases, leaving 5 bases not matched to a gene. CDR3: CSVEGDRVHGYTF. The CDR3 DNA reads as TGCAGCGTTGAGGGGGACAGGGTACATGGCTACACCTTC.

The gene calls are TRBV6-2 or TRBV6-3 and TRBJ2-7, with D perhaps TRBD1 (5 bases). V lost 2 bases and J lost 1, with 21 bases in between. The CDR3 runs 18 residues. The germline V gene encodes CDR1 MNHEY and CDR2 SVGEGT. The CDR3: CASSYTPPGQGMSYEQYF. In DNA form, the CDR3 reads TGTGCCAGCAGTTACACCCCCCCAGGGCAGGGCATGTCCTACGAGCAGTACTTC.

This clone was seen a handful of times. The CDR3 here is CAIGGGGSTDTQYF. The CDR3 DNA is TGTGCCATCGGGGGCGGGGGTAGCACAGATACGCAGTATTTT. This chain joins TRBV10-3 and TRBJ2-3; D possibly corresponds to TRBD2 (7 bases). The CDR3 is 14 residues long. Germline V gene sequence: CDR1 ENHRY, CDR2 SYGVKD. The germline V and J ends were trimmed by 8 bases and 0 bases, with 12 bases remaining between them.

The chain links TRBV7-8 to TRBJ1-5; D not resolved. Trimming took off 1 base at V and 6 bases at J, with 10 bases between the two ends. The V gene's germline CDR1 is SGHVS and CDR2 FQNEAQ. The length of the CDR3 is 14 residues. The CDR3 nucleotides are TGTGCCAGCAGCTTAGATAGGGAGGTTCAGCCCCAGCATTTT. It yields the protein CASSLDREVQPQHF.

The chain employs TRBV15 and TRBJ2-5, with 8 bases identical to TRBD1. This CDR3 spans 17 amino acids. Germline trimming cut 1 base from V and 4 bases from J; bases unmatched to any gene: 11. The V gene's germline CDR1 is LNHNV and CDR2 YYDKDF (reference sequence). DNA of the CDR3: TGTGCCACCAGCAGAGGAGGACAGGGTGATTGGGCAGAGACCCAGTACTTC. The encoded protein is CATSRGGQGDWAETQYF.

CDR3 sequence: CASRPQGYEKLFF. Here the CDR3 DNA reads TGTGCCAGCAGACCACAGGGGTATGAAAAACTGTTTTTT. The rearrangement links TRBV6-5 to TRBJ1-4, with 7 nucleotides matching TRBD1. Germline V gives CDR1 MNHEY, CDR2 SVGAGI. CDR3 length equals 13 residues. The J segment lost 6 bases and the V segment lost 6 bases, leaving 4 bases of the junction unmatched.

This chain connects TRBV28 to TRBJ1-6; D remains ambiguous. Germline CDR1 MDHEN, CDR2 SYDVKM. V was cut by 5 bases and J by 7 bases, with 15 bases left in between. This CDR3 has 15 residues. CDR3 in amino acids: CASSRGTRNNSPLHF. The CDR3 DNA reads as TGTGCCAGCAGTAGAGGAACACGTAACAATTCACCCCTCCACTTT.

This chain connects TRBV5-5 to TRBJ1-4; 7 positions agree with TRBD1. Germline CDR1 and CDR2: SGHKS and YYEKEE (reference sequence). The length of the CDR3 is 15 residues. J gave up 3 bases and V 4 bases, and 6 bases lay outside the gene matches. CDR3 sequence: CASSPTGLANEKLFF. CDR3 bases: TGTGCCAGCAGCCCGACAGGGCTGGCTAATGAAAAACTGTTTTTT.

The chain is built from TRBV5-1 and TRBJ1-5; 12 nucleotides match TRBD1. Germline CDR1 is SGHRS and CDR2 is YFSETQ. This CDR3 comprises 15 residues. With 4 bases clipped from V and 5 bases from J, the junction kept 4 bases outside the gene matches. The CDR3 sequence is CASSPGTGGDQPQHF. The CDR3, as DNA: TGCGCCAGCAGCCCCGGGACAGGGGGCGATCAGCCCCAGCATTTT. The variable domain in full, with the rest retrieved from reference TRBV5-1 and TRBJ1-5, is KAGVTQTPRYLIKTRGQQVTLSCSPISGHRSVSWYQQTPGQGLQFLFEYFSETQRNKGNFPGRFSGRQFSNSRSEMNVSTLELGDSALYLCASSPGTGGDQPQHFGDGTRLSIL.

The rearrangement links TRBV11-1 to TRBJ2-7; D is unresolved. Germline V gene sequence: CDR1 SGHAT, CDR2 FQDESV (reference sequence). The V and J ends lost 5 bases and 3 bases respectively, with 5 bases between them. The CDR3 has 11 amino acids. CDR3 sequence: CASSLYYEQYF. Written as DNA, the CDR3 is TGTGCCAGCAGCCTATACTACGAGCAGTACTTC. The full variable domain, with the rest looked up from reference TRBV11-1 and TRBJ2-7, is EAEVAQSPRYKITEKSQAVAFWCDPISGHATLYWYRQILGQGPELLVQFQDESVVDDSQLPKDRFSAERLKGVDSTLKIQPAELGDSAMYLCASSLYYEQYFGPGTRLTVT.

The CDR3 DNA reads as TGTGCCACCAGTGATTGGACAGGGAGCCCTGGCGGGGAGCTGTTTTTT. Amino acid sequence: CATSDWTGSPGGELFF. The chain employs TRBV24-1 and TRBJ2-2; 8 nucleotides line up with TRBD1. The junction had 8 bases not matched to a gene; V was cut back by 2 bases and J by 7 bases. Per the germline V gene, CDR1 is KGHDR and CDR2 is SFDVKD. The CDR3 length is 16 residues.

This clone came up once. The chain employs TRBV5-1 and TRBJ2-3; D may be TRBD1 (6 bases). Germline V lookup: CDR1 SGHRS, CDR2 YFSETQ. This CDR3 is built from 12 residues. Trimming cost V 4 bases and J 4 bases, with 7 bases left between them. The CDR3 protein is CASSHRADTQYF. CDR3 nucleotides: TGCGCCAGCAGCCACAGGGCAGATACGCAGTATTTT.

This sequence joins TRBV28 and TRBJ1-2; D not certain. V gave up 0 bases and J gave up 2 bases, with 10 bases separating them. The CDR3 has 15 residues. Germline V lookup: CDR1 MDHEN, CDR2 SYDVKM. For the CDR3, the DNA is TGTGCCAGCAGTTTATGGGGTGGCGGAAACTATGGCTACACCTTC. This codes for CASSLWGGGNYGYTF.

This clone showed up just a few times. This chain uses TRBV6-1 with TRBJ2-4; TRBD2 agrees at 9 bases. J lost 6 bases, V lost 1 base, and 4 bases had no gene match. From germline, CDR1 is MNHNS and CDR2 SASEGT. The CDR3 is 15 residues long. The CDR3 spells CASSEELAGANIQYF. The CDR3 nucleotides read TGTGCCAGCAGTGAAGAATTAGCGGGGGCAAACATTCAGTACTTC.

This chain connects TRBV19 to TRBJ2-3, with 7 bases fitting TRBD2. This CDR3 is built from 14 residues. J lost 1 base, V lost 5 bases, and 3 bases had no gene match. Germline values: CDR1 LNHDA, CDR2 SQIVND (reference sequence). The CDR3 reads CASSSRGGTDTQYF. CDR3 sequence (DNA): TGTGCCAGTAGTTCACGGGGGGGCACAGATACGCAGTATTTT. Drawing the rest from reference TRBV19 and TRBJ2-3, the complete variable domain is DGGITQSPKYLFRKEGQNVTLSCEQNLNHDAMYWYRQDPGQGLRLIYYSQIVNDFQKGDIAEGYSVSREKKESFPLTVTSAQKNPTAFYLCASSSRGGTDTQYFGPGTRLTVL.